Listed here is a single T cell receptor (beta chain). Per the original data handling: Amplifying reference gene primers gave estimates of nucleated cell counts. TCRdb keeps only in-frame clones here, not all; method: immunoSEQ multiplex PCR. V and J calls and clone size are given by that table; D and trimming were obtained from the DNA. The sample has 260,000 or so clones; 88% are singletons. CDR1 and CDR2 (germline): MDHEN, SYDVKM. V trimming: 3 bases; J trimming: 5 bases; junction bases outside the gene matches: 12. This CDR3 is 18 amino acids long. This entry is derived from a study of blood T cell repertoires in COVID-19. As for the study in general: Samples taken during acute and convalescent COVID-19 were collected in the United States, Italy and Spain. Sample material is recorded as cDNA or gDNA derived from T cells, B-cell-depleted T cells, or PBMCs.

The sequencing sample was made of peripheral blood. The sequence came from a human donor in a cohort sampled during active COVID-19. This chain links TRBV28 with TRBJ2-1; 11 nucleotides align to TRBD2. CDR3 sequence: CASSFLGTSGRLDNEQFF. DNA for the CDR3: TGTGCCAGCAGTTTCCTCGGTACTAGCGGGAGACTAGACAATGAGCAGTTCTTC.